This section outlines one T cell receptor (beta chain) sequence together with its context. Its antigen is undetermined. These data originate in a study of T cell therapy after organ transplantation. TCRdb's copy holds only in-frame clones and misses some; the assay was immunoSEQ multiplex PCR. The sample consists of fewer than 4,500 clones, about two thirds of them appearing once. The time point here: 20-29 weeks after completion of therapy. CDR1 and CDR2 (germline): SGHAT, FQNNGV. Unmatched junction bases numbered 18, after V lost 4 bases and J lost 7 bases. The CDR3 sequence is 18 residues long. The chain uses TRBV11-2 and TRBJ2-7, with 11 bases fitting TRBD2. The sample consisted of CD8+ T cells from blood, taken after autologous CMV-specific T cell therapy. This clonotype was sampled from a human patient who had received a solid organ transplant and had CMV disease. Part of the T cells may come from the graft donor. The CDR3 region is CASSSDRPLAGGFLEQYF. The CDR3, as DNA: TGTGCCAGCAGCTCTGACAGGCCCTTAGCGGGAGGGTTTTTAGAGCAGTACTTC. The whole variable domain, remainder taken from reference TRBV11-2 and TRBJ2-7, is EAGVAQSPRYKIIEKRQSVAFWCNPISGHATLYWYQQILGQGPKLLIQFQNNGVVDDSQLPKDRFSAERLKGVDSTLKIQPAKLEDSAVYLCASSSDRPLAGGFLEQYFGPGTRLTVT.